The 22 T cell receptor beta chains reported below all come from one sample, sequenced in a study of PD-1 blockade in classical Hodgkin lymphoma. Time point reported: newly diagnosed, previously untreated cHL patient sample. Investigators isolated CD4+ T cells from thawed PBMCs through magnetic negative selection. Clones were sequenced by immunoSEQ multiplex PCR, and TCRdb holds only the in-frame ones, with some missing. Altogether around 20,000 clones are present, roughly nine tenths being singletons, with the ten largest covering more than 0.2%. The sample comprised CD4+ T cells from blood. Receptors were obtained from a human donor with classical Hodgkin lymphoma.

V gene TRBV5-8 combines with J gene TRBJ1-4, with D hard to call. The V end was cut by 0 bases, the J end by 2 bases, with 17 bases between. CDR1 SGHTS and CDR2 YDEGEE come from the germline V gene. The CDR3 runs to 18 residues. The CDR3 coding sequence is TGTGCCAGCAGCTTGGCCGTTCATCGAAGGCGGACTAATGAAAAACTGTTTTTT. Protein sequence: CASSLAVHRRRTNEKLFF.

This chain connects TRBV30 to TRBJ2-1, with D possibly TRBD1 on 5 matching bases. The CDR3 covers 13 residues. Germline V gene data show CDR1 as GTSNPN and CDR2 as SVGIG (reference sequence). Trimming pared 5 bases from V and 5 bases from J, leaving 13 bases between. In DNA form, the CDR3 reads TGTGCCTGGTGGGCAGGGCGCCACAATGAGCAGTTCTTC. This sequence encodes CAWWAGRHNEQFF.

This clone is a singleton in its sample. The chain employs TRBV19 and TRBJ1-3, with a tentative D call TRBD1 (5 bases). The CDR3 has 15 residues. V lost 0 bases and J lost 4, with 10 bases in between. The germline gives CDR1 LNHDA, CDR2 SQIVND (reference sequence). CDR3 residues: CASSIDRAAGNTIYF. The CDR3 coding sequence is TGTGCCAGTAGTATAGACAGGGCCGCAGGAAACACCATATATTTT.

The CDR3 nucleotides are TGTGCCAGCAGCTTGGTAGGGGCCGCGGGCGGAAACACCATATATTTT. It translates to CASSLVGAAGGNTIYF. The genes are TRBV7-9 and TRBJ1-3; maybe TRBD1 (5 bases). The CDR3 has 16 residues. Between the trimmed V and J ends, which lost 3 bases and 4 bases, there was a span of 16 bases. Germline V gene sequence: CDR1 SEHNR, CDR2 FQNEAQ (reference sequence).

V and J are TRBV5-4 and TRBJ2-1; 7 bases match TRBD1. The CDR3 is 15 amino acids. With 1 base clipped from V and 2 bases from J, the junction kept 3 bases outside the gene matches. Germline CDR1 and CDR2: SGHNT and YYREEE (reference sequence). The CDR3 loop reads CASSLRDRAYNEQFF. The CDR3 coding sequence is TGTGCCAGCAGCTTGAGGGACAGAGCCTACAATGAGCAGTTCTTC.

This clone was seen once. The genes are TRBV10-3 and TRBJ1-1; D is undetermined. CDR3 length: 13 amino acids. Trimming removed 4 bases from V and 2 bases from J, with 8 bases in between. Germline assignment: CDR1 ENHRY and CDR2 SYGVKD. The CDR3 protein is CAISVTDNTEAFF. DNA of the CDR3: TGTGCCATCAGTGTGACTGACAACACTGAAGCTTTCTTT.

The rearrangement uses TRBV7-2 and TRBJ2-1; tentative D call: TRBD2 (6 bases). With 5 bases removed from V and 4 bases from J, the gap between germline ends came to 15 bases. The CDR3 is 15 amino acids. CDR1 is SGHTA, CDR2 FQGNSA, per germline. As DNA, the CDR3 is TGTGCCAGCAGCCCAAGTGGCGGGGTATACAATGAGCAGTTCTTC. It codes for CASSPSGGVYNEQFF.

The rearrangement uses TRBV6-5 and TRBJ2-7; tentatively, D is TRBD1 or TRBD2 (5 bases each). The CDR3 has 15 amino acids. CDR1 is MNHEY and CDR2 is SVGAGI in the germline V gene. Trimming shortened V by 3 bases and J by 2 bases, and 14 bases separated the two germline ends. CDR3 sequence reads: CASSYSSGLTYEQYF. The CDR3 bases are TGTGCCAGCAGTTATTCCTCGGGGCTGACCTACGAGCAGTACTTC.

The gene calls are TRBV18 and TRBJ2-4, with no clear D. Trimming removed 3 bases at V and 0 bases at J, with 18 bases between. CDR3 length equals 18 residues. CDR1 KGHSH and CDR2 LQKENI come from the germline V gene. This chain's CDR3 is CASSPPPSSPLAKNIQYF. The CDR3 DNA follows: TGTGCCAGCTCACCGCCCCCCAGCAGTCCCTTAGCCAAAAACATTCAGTACTTC. The full variable domain, completed using reference TRBV18 and TRBJ2-4, is NAGVMQNPRHLVRRRGQEARLRCSPMKGHSHVYWYRQLPEEGLKFMVYLQKENIIDESGMPKERFSAEFPKEGPSILRIQQVVRGDSAAYFCASSPPPSSPLAKNIQYFGAGTRLSVL.

The J gene is TRBJ1-3, the V gene TRBV28; D is uncertain. This CDR3 is 16 amino acids long. Looked up from germline, CDR1 is MDHEN and CDR2 is SYDVKM. Between the trimmed V and J ends, which lost 4 bases and 5 bases, there was a span of 18 bases. The DNA of the CDR3 is TGTGCCAGCAGTTCCCCGCCATCTGGCCGAAGAAACACCATATATTTT. Protein: CASSSPPSGRRNTIYF.

V gene TRBV29-1 combines with J gene TRBJ1-2, with D perhaps matching TRBD1 (5 bases). The CDR3 length is 12 residues. From germline, CDR1 is SQVTM and CDR2 ANQGSEA. Trimming cost V 4 bases and J 7 bases, with 13 bases left between them. In nucleotides, the CDR3 is TGCAGCGTTGTTGGGGGGAAAGGTGGCTACACCTTC. As protein: CSVVGGKGGYTF. Filled out from reference TRBV29-1 and TRBJ1-2, the complete variable domain reads SAVISQKPSRDICQRGTSLTIQCQVDSQVTMMFWYRQQPGQSLTLIATANQGSEATYESGFVIDKFPISRPNLTFSTLTVSNMSPEDSSIYLCSVVGGKGGYTFGSGTRLTVV.

The chain uses TRBV7-2 and TRBJ2-7, with D possibly TRBD1 on 6 matching bases. Trimming pared 0 bases from V and 6 bases from J, leaving 9 bases between. The CDR3 sequence is 13 residues long. Looked up from germline, CDR1 is SGHTA and CDR2 is FQGNSA. The CDR3 is CASSLAGAVEQYF. CDR3 DNA sequence: TGTGCCAGCAGCTTAGCGGGGGCTGTCGAGCAGTACTTC.

The chain combines TRBV25-1 with TRBJ1-2; unclear D gene. V lost 6 bases, J lost 4 bases, and 12 bases lay in between. Germline CDR1 reads MGHDK; CDR2 reads SYGVNS. This CDR3 is built from 13 residues. CDR3 region: CASSQSGSYGYTF. The DNA of the CDR3 is TGTGCCAGCAGCCAGTCCGGTTCCTATGGCTACACCTTC.

This chain connects TRBV6-6 to TRBJ1-2; 7 bases line up with TRBD1. The CDR3 spans 13 residues. Trimming removed 7 bases from V and 2 bases from J; junction bases left unmatched: 4. CDR1 and CDR2 from the germline V gene are MNHNY and SVGAGI (reference sequence). As DNA, the CDR3 is TGTGCCAGCAAAAAGACAGGGAACTATGGCTACACCTTC. It codes for CASKKTGNYGYTF.

The rearrangement joins TRBV2 to TRBJ2-5; D tentatively reads TRBD1 or TRBD2 (5 bases each). The CDR3 contains 13 residues. V was cut by 6 bases and J by 4 bases, with 12 bases left in between. CDR1 is SNHLY and CDR2 is FYNNEI in the germline V gene. Written as DNA, the CDR3 is TGTGCCAGCAGCAGTGACGGGGCAGAGACCCAGTACTTC. Protein sequence: CASSSDGAETQYF. Full variable domain (missing parts from reference TRBV2 and TRBJ2-5): EPEVTQTPSHQVTQMGQEVILRCVPISNHLYFYWYRQILGQKVEFLVSFYNNEISEKSEIFDDQFSVERPDGSNFTLKIRSTKLEDSAMYFCASSSDGAETQYFGPGTRLLVL.

The chain joins TRBV5-1 to TRBJ1-1; maybe TRBD1 (6 bases). Trimming took off 4 bases at V and 4 bases at J, with 14 bases between the two ends. The germline V gene encodes CDR1 SGHRS and CDR2 YFSETQ. The CDR3 extends over 14 amino acids. For the CDR3, the DNA is TGCGCCAGCAGCCCAAACAGGGCGGGCACTGAAGCTTTCTTT. This gives the protein CASSPNRAGTEAFF.

The V gene is TRBV30, the J gene TRBJ1-2; D uncertain. CDR3 length: 11 residues. Germline V lookup: CDR1 GTSNPN, CDR2 SVGIG (reference sequence). With 3 bases removed from V and 4 bases from J, the gap between germline ends came to 6 bases. In nucleotides, the CDR3 is TGTGCCTGGAGGGGGTTCTATGGCTACACCTTC. It translates to CAWRGFYGYTF.

This chain connects TRBV6-1 to TRBJ2-3; D uncertain. CDR3 length: 11 residues. Per germline, CDR1 MNHNS and CDR2 SASEGT. Trimming took off 3 bases at V and 4 bases at J, with 2 bases between the two ends. DNA for the CDR3: TGTGCCAGCAGTGACCCAGATACGCAGTATTTT. Its translation: CASSDPDTQYF.

CDR3 DNA: TGCGCCACATCCACGGGAATACAGCGACGAACCGGCACAGATACGCAGTATTTT. This codes for CATSTGIQRRTGTDTQYF. This rearrangement joins TRBV5-1 to TRBJ2-3; D is perhaps TRBD2 (5 bases). Germline-derived CDR1 and CDR2 are SGHRS and YFSETQ. V lost 9 bases, J lost 1 base, and 27 bases lay in between. This CDR3 contains 18 residues.

The CDR3 coding sequence is TGTGCCAGTAGTCCTCAGCAGTATGGCTACACCTTC. This encodes CASSPQQYGYTF. This chain links TRBV19 with TRBJ1-2; D remains unclear. There are 12 residues in the CDR3. V was clipped by 5 bases and J by 5 bases, with 9 bases between them. From germline, CDR1 is LNHDA and CDR2 SQIVND (reference sequence).

By share, this clone ranks as medium-sized. This sequence joins TRBV5-1 and TRBJ1-1; TRBD1 is a possible D gene (6 bases). The CDR3 has 14 amino acids. With 2 bases removed from V and 4 bases from J, the gap between germline ends came to 12 bases. CDR1 and CDR2 from the germline V gene are SGHRS and YFSETQ. CDR3 nucleotide sequence: TGCGCCAGCAGCTTTGGCAGGGGCGGCACTGAAGCTTTCTTT. Protein sequence: CASSFGRGGTEAFF.

This chain uses TRBV7-8 with TRBJ2-2; D gene uncertain. The CDR3 is 14 residues long. Trimming cost V 0 bases and J 1 base, with 3 bases left between them. CDR1 and CDR2 from the germline V gene are SGHVS and FQNEAQ. CDR3 DNA sequence: TGTGCCAGCAGCTTAGCGGTGAACACCGGGGAGCTGTTTTTT. It specifies CASSLAVNTGELFF.